This is a list of T cell receptor beta chains from one sample in a study of patients and donors after allogeneic stem cell transplantation. TCRdb passed the RT-PCR reads through MiXCR, listing each CDR3 protein once. The data show more than 1,500 distinct CDR3 sequences, 23% seen once. Material for sequencing was blood, either unsorted or a sorted T cell fraction (not recorded which). These receptors originate from a human donor who was either an allogeneic HSCT recipient or a stem cell or donor lymphocyte infusion donor (not recorded which). It is not recorded whose cells these are; they may come from a transplant donor. The CDR3 runs from the conserved cysteine through the conserved F or W.

j_gene: TRBJ1-1; v_gene: TRBV5-1; CDR3aa: CASSLMGADTEAFF
j_gene: TRBJ2-1; v_gene: TRBV7-3; CDR3aa: CASSPGTARNNEQFF
j_gene: TRBJ2-7; v_gene: TRBV29-1; CDR3aa: CSVGPVRYEQYF
j_gene: TRBJ2-7; v_gene: TRBV5-1; CDR3aa: CASSPLSGLRNEQYF
j_gene: TRBJ2-7; v_gene: TRBV6-2/TRBV6-3; CDR3aa: CASSYRTGGGYEQYF
j_gene: TRBJ1-5; v_gene: TRBV5-1; CDR3aa: CASSPDGADQPQHF
j_gene: TRBJ1-1; v_gene: TRBV7-3; CDR3aa: CASSLYMNTEAFF
j_gene: TRBJ2-1; v_gene: TRBV11-2; CDR3aa: CASSFSGVNEQFF
j_gene: TRBJ2-7; v_gene: TRBV6-6; CDR3aa: CASSGTHPYEQYF
j_gene: TRBJ2-1; v_gene: TRBV7-2; CDR3aa: CASSPTLATHEQFF
j_gene: TRBJ1-2; v_gene: TRBV20-1; CDR3aa: CSARAPGQGYGYTF
j_gene: TRBJ2-2; v_gene: TRBV7-3; CDR3aa: CASSTDTGELFF
j_gene: TRBJ2-7; v_gene: TRBV9; CDR3aa: CASSARDSYEQYF
j_gene: TRBJ2-5; v_gene: TRBV5-1; CDR3aa: CASSLAAGGMETQYF
j_gene: TRBJ2-3; v_gene: TRBV7-3; CDR3aa: CASSSTLQGDTQYF
j_gene: TRBJ2-5; v_gene: TRBV6-5; CDR3aa: CASSYFGQSQETQYF
j_gene: TRBJ1-1; v_gene: TRBV5-1; CDR3aa: CASSPPNRQENTEAFF
j_gene: TRBJ1-1; v_gene: TRBV27; CDR3aa: CASSFNRGSTEAFF
j_gene: TRBJ2-3; v_gene: TRBV19; CDR3aa: CASSRDRDYLTDTQYF
j_gene: TRBJ2-7; v_gene: TRBV20-1; CDR3aa: CSARTTYEQYF
j_gene: TRBJ2-7; v_gene: TRBV9; CDR3aa: CASSVATAGAEQYF
j_gene: TRBJ2-3; v_gene: TRBV7-3; CDR3aa: CASSFGASTDTQYF
j_gene: TRBJ2-3; v_gene: TRBV11-3; CDR3aa: CASSFHTDTQYF
j_gene: TRBJ1-1; v_gene: TRBV20-1; CDR3aa: CSATDRGLNTEAFF
j_gene: TRBJ2-6; v_gene: TRBV9; CDR3aa: CASSVTSGSGANVLTF
j_gene: TRBJ2-4; v_gene: TRBV7-2; CDR3aa: CASSSLRSSIQYF
j_gene: TRBJ2-2; v_gene: TRBV7-8; CDR3aa: CASSLASGELFF
j_gene: TRBJ2-3; v_gene: TRBV20-1; CDR3aa: CSAREAERTDTQYF
j_gene: TRBJ2-1; v_gene: TRBV27; CDR3aa: CASSFKFPDRGSEQFF
j_gene: TRBJ2-5; v_gene: TRBV28; CDR3aa: CASSFGRLQETQYF
j_gene: TRBJ2-7; v_gene: TRBV7-9; CDR3aa: CASSPGQGYSSYEQYF
j_gene: TRBJ2-3; v_gene: TRBV3-1; CDR3aa: CASSLGLAGTDTQYF
j_gene: TRBJ2-7; v_gene: TRBV4-2; CDR3aa: CASSQEPTGAYEQYF
j_gene: TRBJ2-6; v_gene: TRBV6-1; CDR3aa: CASRQVAGANVLTF
j_gene: TRBJ2-1; v_gene: TRBV2; CDR3aa: CASMSRGGSSYNEQFF
j_gene: TRBJ1-1; v_gene: TRBV2; CDR3aa: CASSGGENTEAFF
j_gene: TRBJ1-2; v_gene: TRBV6-6; CDR3aa: CASSYGARGGGYTF
j_gene: TRBJ2-7; v_gene: TRBV6-1; CDR3aa: CASGGQLYEQYF
j_gene: TRBJ2-1; v_gene: TRBV12-3/TRBV12-4; CDR3aa: CASSPGESVHNEQFF
j_gene: TRBJ2-1; v_gene: TRBV5-1; CDR3aa: CASSPWGQNNEQFF
j_gene: TRBJ2-2; v_gene: TRBV7-2; CDR3aa: CASSLGWDTGELFF
j_gene: TRBJ2-1; v_gene: TRBV12-3/TRBV12-4; CDR3aa: CASSVLGTGGLWNEQFF
j_gene: TRBJ2-1; v_gene: TRBV5-1; CDR3aa: CATKGEYEQFF
j_gene: TRBJ2-7; v_gene: TRBV5-1; CDR3aa: CASRAGLDSYEQYF
j_gene: TRBJ2-5; v_gene: TRBV4-3; CDR3aa: CASSQREFETQYF
j_gene: TRBJ2-1; v_gene: TRBV2; CDR3aa: CASSVLAGYNEQFF
j_gene: TRBJ1-5; v_gene: TRBV28; CDR3aa: CASTRQGLSNQPQHF
j_gene: TRBJ2-6; v_gene: TRBV15; CDR3aa: CATSRAPPGANVLTF
j_gene: TRBJ2-3; v_gene: TRBV27; CDR3aa: CASSLSAGGQDTQYF
j_gene: TRBJ2-7; v_gene: TRBV24-1; CDR3aa: CATSDSRPPHEQYF
j_gene: TRBJ1-2; v_gene: TRBV30; CDR3aa: CAWSSYSYGYTF
j_gene: TRBJ2-6; v_gene: TRBV6-5; CDR3aa: CASSYTDRGPGANVLTF
j_gene: TRBJ2-3; v_gene: TRBV6-4; CDR3aa: CASSAEGDTQYF
j_gene: TRBJ2-1; v_gene: TRBV7-2; CDR3aa: CASSLAGRGAYNEQFF